A selection of T cell receptor beta chains follows, all from one sample in a study of blood T cell repertoires in COVID-19. TCRdb's table, derived via immunoSEQ multiplex PCR, lists solely in-frame clones and lacks some. In the table there are about 130,000 clones, roughly 80% of which are singletons. Sequenced sample: peripheral blood. Source of these receptors: an elderly woman with acute or convalescent COVID-19. CDR3s include the opening cysteine and the closing phenylalanine or tryptophan. The D gene is left open where the match is weak. Rows may omit the clone size; those that give it use once, few, many or a size class.

TRBV27	.	TRBD1	TRBJ2-7	CASSRGTGGGEQYF	TGTGCCAGCAGTAGAGGGACAGGGGGAGGCGAGCAGTACTTC
TRBV5-1	.	TRBD2	TRBJ2-7	CASGGGLIAEQYF	TGCGCCAGCGGGGGAGGGTTGATCGCCGAGCAGTACTTC
TRBV3-1/TRBV3-2	.	.	TRBJ2-5	CASSHRETQETQYF	TGTGCCAGCAGCCATCGGGAGACCCAAGAGACCCAGTACTTC
TRBV2	.	.	TRBJ1-1	CATERSVNTEAFF	TGTGCCACCGAGCGATCAGTGAACACTGAAGCTTTCTTT
TRBV6-5	.	TRBD1	TRBJ1-1	CASRETGTENTEAFF	TGTGCCAGCAGGGAGACCGGGACAGAAAACACTGAAGCTTTCTTT
TRBV7-2	.	.	TRBJ2-1	CASSFPRTAYNEQFF	TGTGCCAGCAGCTTCCCACGGACAGCCTACAATGAGCAGTTCTTC
TRBV7-9	few	.	TRBJ1-4	CASSLGQANEKLFF	TGTGCCAGCAGCTTAGGACAGGCCAATGAAAAACTGTTTTTT
TRBV10-3	.	.	TRBJ1-3	CAIRDHRDTIYF	TGTGCCATCAGGGACCACAGGGACACCATATATTTT
TRBV6-1	few	.	TRBJ1-2	CASSEGGRPTYGYTF	TGTGCCAGCAGTGAAGGAGGTCGACCGACGTATGGCTACACCTTC
TRBV19	.	TRBD1	TRBJ1-2	CASMGGQGTAGGGGYTF	TGTGCCAGTATGGGGGGACAGGGGACCGCCGGAGGAGGAGGCTACACCTTC
TRBV25-1	.	.	TRBJ1-3	CASSGLSSGNTIYF	TGTGCCAGCAGTGGTCTATCCTCTGGAAACACCATATATTTT
TRBV6-1	once	TRBD1	TRBJ2-2	CASSAVGQLNTGELFF	TGTGCCAGCAGTGCCGTGGGACAGCTTAACACCGGGGAGCTGTTTTTT
TRBV5-5	.	.	TRBJ2-5	CASSFGGETQYF	TGTGCCAGCAGCTTTGGCGGAGAGACCCAGTACTTC
TRBV6-5	.	TRBD2	TRBJ2-3	CASSPTSGGGYTQYF	TGTGCCAGCAGTCCTACTAGCGGGGGTGGGTATACGCAGTATTTT
TRBV7-3	.	TRBD1	TRBJ1-1	CASSSGRDRRPTEAFF	TGTGCCAGCAGCTCGGGTCGGGACAGGAGACCCACTGAAGCTTTCTTT
TRBV18	.	.	TRBJ2-7	CASHLGSGTYEQYF	TGTGCCAGCCACCTGGGATCGGGGACTTACGAGCAGTACTTC
TRBV19	.	.	TRBJ1-1	CASSIISGVPTEAFF	TGTGCCAGTAGTATAATTTCAGGGGTTCCCACTGAAGCTTTCTTT
TRBV12-3/TRBV12-4	once	.	TRBJ2-1	CASSLSNNEQFF	TGTGCCAGCAGTCTTAGCAACAATGAGCAGTTCTTC
TRBV30	once	TRBD1	TRBJ1-4	CAWSVGGREKLFF	TGTGCCTGGAGTGTAGGGGGCAGAGAAAAACTGTTTTTT
TRBV7-2	.	TRBD2	TRBJ2-7	CASSLFVGLAGGSSYEQYF	TGTGCCAGCAGCTTGTTTGTGGGACTAGCGGGGGGGAGCTCCTACGAGCAGTACTTC
TRBV13	few	.	TRBJ1-2	CASSLSRAVDYGYTF	TGTGCCAGCAGCTTATCCAGGGCGGTTGACTATGGCTACACCTTC
TRBV10-2	.	.	TRBJ2-7	CASSESVGRNTYEQYF	TGCGCCAGCAGTGAGTCGGTCGGCAGGAATACTTACGAGCAGTACTTC
TRBV29-1	.	.	TRBJ1-2	CSVVVSNYGYTF	TGCAGCGTTGTTGTATCTAACTATGGCTACACCTTC
TRBV19	few	TRBD1	TRBJ2-7	CASSPRTGGTYEQYF	TGTGCCAGTAGTCCAAGAACAGGGGGGACCTACGAGCAGTACTTC
TRBV6-5	.	.	TRBJ1-1	CATRSSKMRTEAFF	TGTGCCACCCGTAGCTCAAAAATGAGGACTGAAGCTTTCTTT
TRBV11-2	.	TRBD1	TRBJ1-6	CASSFGTGSHSPLHF	TGTGCCAGCAGCTTTGGGACAGGATCCCACTCACCCCTCCACTTT
TRBV2	.	TRBD1	TRBJ1-1	CASINDRGRTEAFF	TGTGCCAGCATTAATGACAGGGGGCGCACTGAAGCTTTCTTT
TRBV12-3/TRBV12-4	few	TRBD1	TRBJ1-2	CASRPDRGGYTF	TGTGCCAGCAGGCCAGACAGGGGCGGCTACACCTTC
TRBV18	.	.	TRBJ1-1	CASSPVPRQQLNTEAFF	TGTGCCAGCTCACCGGTTCCTCGACAGCAACTGAACACTGAAGCTTTCTTT
TRBV12-3/TRBV12-4	.	.	TRBJ1-4	CASNAEEKLFF	TGTGCCAGCAATGCTGAGGAAAAACTGTTTTTT
TRBV9	.	.	TRBJ2-6	CASSALSGANVLTF	TGTGCCAGCAGCGCCCTCTCTGGGGCCAACGTCCTGACTTTC
TRBV7-9	.	TRBD1	TRBJ1-4	CASRPGTGVVGEKLFF	TGTGCCAGCAGGCCTGGGACAGGGGTCGTCGGTGAAAAACTGTTTTTT
TRBV6-6	few	.	TRBJ1-2	CASSYSGVGYTF	TGTGCCAGCAGTTACTCAGGGGTGGGCTACACCTTC
TRBV6-5	.	.	TRBJ2-2	CASDSSTGELFF	TGTGCCAGTGATAGTTCCACCGGGGAGCTGTTTTTT
TRBV19	once	TRBD1	TRBJ1-5	CASRPRQGGYSNQPQHF	TGTGCCAGTAGGCCCCGCCAGGGGGGATATAGCAATCAGCCCCAGCATTTT
TRBV27	once	.	TRBJ1-1	CASGQRYTEAFF	TGTGCCAGCGGACAGAGATACACTGAAGCTTTCTTT
TRBV29-1	once	.	TRBJ2-3	CSGRGGRWDTQYF	TGCAGCGGGAGGGGGGGGCGCTGGGATACGCAGTATTTT
TRBV5-6	once	.	TRBJ1-1	CASSFPQDEAFF	TGTGCCAGCAGCTTTCCGCAGGATGAAGCTTTCTTT
TRBV7-9	few	.	TRBJ2-2	CASSFRPAGELFF	TGTGCCAGCAGCTTTCGTCCGGCCGGGGAGCTGTTTTTT
TRBV2	.	.	TRBJ2-1	CASSEGSSSYNEQFF	TGTGCCAGCAGTGAGGGGAGTAGCTCCTACAATGAGCAGTTCTTC
TRBV27	few	.	TRBJ1-1	CASSSGSPEAFF	TGTGCCAGCAGTTCGGGGAGCCCTGAAGCTTTCTTT
TRBV10-3	.	.	TRBJ2-1	CAISESGASSYNEQFF	TGTGCCATCAGTGAGTCGGGCGCCAGCTCCTACAATGAGCAGTTCTTC
TRBV6-5	.	TRBD1	TRBJ1-3	CASSLRQGAGNTIYF	TGTGCCAGCAGCCTCCGACAGGGGGCTGGAAACACCATATATTTT
TRBV5-4	.	TRBD1	TRBJ1-2	CASSSGTGAGYTF	TGTGCCAGCAGCTCCGGGACAGGGGCTGGCTACACCTTC
TRBV20-1	.	TRBD2	TRBJ2-7	CSASLLAGKSSYEQYF	TGCAGTGCTAGTCTCCTAGCGGGGAAGAGCTCCTACGAGCAGTACTTC